Here is one TCR beta chain with its context. Antigen specificity is unknown. The data belong to a study of human T cells and chemical hapten exposure. TCRdb reanalysed the RACE reads using MiXCR and keeps one entry per CDR3 protein. The data contain approximately 120,000 distinct CDR3 sequences, about a tenth of them singletons. Time point defined: patch test 2, 6 weeks after DPC sensitization. Treatment specified: therapeutic diphenylcyclopropenone sensitization with weekly scalp DPC. Unseparated into fractions, whole blood served as the source from which total RNA was extracted. The CDR3 is 16 amino acids. V trimming: 5 bases; J trimming: 2 bases; junction bases outside the gene matches: 8. Looked up from germline, CDR1 is DFQATT and CDR2 is SNEGSKA (reference sequence). Study-wide points: Significantly greater numbers of large CDR3 similarity clusters came from expanded TCRs than from controls.

Sequenced material: whole blood, taken in connection with sensitization to the hapten diphenylcyclopropenone (DPC). This sequence originates from a woman between 40 and 55 years old with alopecia areata. Some clones in this sample may be carry-over from other donors' samples. The chain combines TRBV20-1 with TRBJ2-5; 13 bases line up with TRBD2. This CDR3 is CSAHDPTSGGQETQYF. The CDR3 coding sequence is TGCAGTGCTCACGATCCGACTAGCGGGGGGCAAGAGACCCAGTACTTC.